These T cell receptor beta chains were read from a single sample in a study of identical twins. TCRdb re-analysed the 5' RACE reads in MiXCR, keeping a single row per CDR3 protein. This sample has roughly 230,000 distinct CDR3 sequences, with about 8% found just once. The data were also submitted as part of a second study, on yellow fever vaccine responses in identical twins.

Sequences were obtained from CD8+ T cells sorted from blood. These receptor sequences come from a woman in her late teens or twenties in good health. Both conserved end residues are trimmed from each CDR3.

TRBV6-6,TRBJ2-3,ASTFDPNAQY
TRBV7-6,TRBJ2-7,ASSHRQKSYEQY
TRBV14,TRBJ2-1,ASSQGGGEQF
TRBV20-1,TRBJ2-3,SAPPVGQDLNTQY
TRBV9,TRBJ2-7,ASSADVGGSYEQY
TRBV29-1,TRBJ2-3,SVEDRGLTDTQY
TRBV7-9,TRBJ2-5,ASSMPGTAQEIQY
TRBV24-1,TRBJ2-1,ATAQVEEQF
TRBV20-1,TRBJ2-1,SARDLRTGGDEQF
TRBV7-9,TRBJ1-1,ASSFSGTTWATEAF
TRBV2,TRBJ2-5,ASRTPRGESPQETQY
TRBV4-3,TRBJ2-7,ASSQEGQSYEQY
TRBV24-1,TRBJ1-5,ATSDQGAQPQH
TRBV20-1,TRBJ2-4,SARDHIGLAKNIQY
TRBV6-5,TRBJ2-3,ASSYSGGDSTDTQY
TRBV15,TRBJ2-7,ATSRDQGDSYEQY
TRBV7-9,TRBJ2-7,ASSYDSSHEQY
TRBV7-8,TRBJ2-3,ASSGRHTDTQY
TRBV28,TRBJ2-7,ASSSYRVGEQY
TRBV28,TRBJ2-3,ASSFVAGVISSTDTQY
TRBV5-1,TRBJ2-1,ASSLVTSGHEQF
TRBV2,TRBJ1-2,ASRVQGDT
TRBV20-1,TRBJ2-1,SARDQRVDYNEQF
TRBV6-5,TRBJ2-4,ASSSRQGALGNIQY
TRBV28,TRBJ1-2,ASSSTEGGGYT
TRBV12-3/TRBV12-4,TRBJ2-1,ARTSGQAPGAVWNEQF
TRBV7-9,TRBJ2-7,ASVSGDTEYEQY
TRBV27,TRBJ2-1,ASSQIRQVYNEQF
TRBV7-9,TRBJ2-5,ASRAQGGQETQY
TRBV4-1,TRBJ2-7,ASSQEIQPGGQEEASYEQY
TRBV6-4,TRBJ1-5,ASSWDAEQPQH
TRBV4-3,TRBJ2-3,ASSQEHRVTDTQY
TRBV12-3/TRBV12-4,TRBJ2-1,ASGFQGNANEQF
TRBV9,TRBJ2-7,ASSQLWDSYEQY
TRBV15,TRBJ2-5,ATSREDEETQY
TRBV20-1,TRBJ2-1,SAVRGTDNEQF
TRBV29-1,TRBJ2-7,SVEQGGSPYEQY
TRBV7-2,TRBJ2-7,ASSLEGTNYYEQY
TRBV9,TRBJ2-3,ASNEGQLTDTQY
TRBV4-3,TRBJ2-1,ASSQVALDEQF
TRBV7-9,TRBJ2-1,ASSTSKTGNNEQF
TRBV14,TRBJ2-1,ASSQGITAAYRYNEQF
TRBV12-3/TRBV12-4,TRBJ2-1,ASSSRTSGRANEQF
TRBV6-2/TRBV6-3,TRBJ2-1,ASSYSGGVSYNEQF
TRBV5-8,TRBJ2-2,ASSYGQGMTGELF
TRBV24-1,TRBJ2-3,ATSDLTSGMGDTQY
TRBV29-1,TRBJ2-5,SVEAEEGWVTQY